This is a list of T cell receptor beta chains from one sample in a study of shared clonotypes between healthy human individuals. Sequencing was performed with immunoSEQ multiplex PCR; in TCRdb, only in-frame clones are kept and a portion is missing. The repertoire has about 2,100,000 clones, about 93% of them found once; the top ten carry about 1.5%. What was sequenced was naive CD8+ T cells from PBMCs. These receptors all stem from a man between 18 and 29 years old in good health. Some clones in this sample may be carry-over from other donors' samples. Each CDR3 is given with its conserved first and last residue. Fields, in order: J gene, D gene, V gene, clone size, CDR3 DNA, CDR3 protein. D genes are given only for firm matches. Size is omitted from some rows. Given values are once, few, many or a class for expanded clones.

J: TRBJ2-5; D: .; V: TRBV21-1; size: .; DNA: TGTGCCAGCACGACAAATACAGGGGGCAGGGGAGAGACCCAGTACTTC; CDR3: CASTTNTGGRGETQYF
J: TRBJ1-3; D: .; V: TRBV5-6; size: .; DNA: TGTGCCAGCAGCTTGTGGCGGAACTCTGGAAACACCATATATTTT; CDR3: CASSLWRNSGNTIYF
J: TRBJ2-2; D: .; V: TRBV4-3; size: .; DNA: TGCGCCAGCAGCCAAGATCGGACAGACACCGGGGAGCTGTTTTTT; CDR3: CASSQDRTDTGELFF
J: TRBJ2-2; D: .; V: TRBV15; size: once; DNA: TGTGCCACCAGCAGAGATGGGGGGGCGAGGACCGGGGAGCTGTTTTTT; CDR3: CATSRDGGARTGELFF
J: TRBJ1-2; D: .; V: TRBV6-6; size: .; DNA: TGTGCCAGCACCGAAGTGCAGTTAGTACCTTATGGCTACACCTTC; CDR3: CASTEVQLVPYGYTF
J: TRBJ2-2; D: .; V: TRBV4-3; size: .; DNA: TGCGCCAGCAGCCCCCGACATCTGAACACCGGGGAGCTGTTTTTT; CDR3: CASSPRHLNTGELFF
J: TRBJ2-3; D: .; V: TRBV7-6; size: once; DNA: TGTGCCAGCTCGGGAGATACGCAGTATTTT; CDR3: CASSGDTQYF
J: TRBJ2-1; D: .; V: TRBV27; size: .; DNA: TGTGCCAGCAGTTCGTCTAGCGTACCTAATGAGCAGTTCTTC; CDR3: CASSSSSVPNEQFF
J: TRBJ2-7; D: .; V: TRBV7-9; size: .; DNA: TGTGCCAGCAGCTCCGACACGACCTACGAGCAGTACTTC; CDR3: CASSSDTTYEQYF
J: TRBJ1-2; D: TRBD1; V: TRBV5-6; size: .; DNA: TGTGCCAGCAGCCGGACAGGGCAAATCATCAACTATGGCTACACCTTC; CDR3: CASSRTGQIINYGYTF